Listed below are T cell receptor beta chains from one sample, sequenced in a study of shared T cell receptors in the human thymus. Data came from immunoSEQ multiplex PCR; TCRdb stores just in-frame clones and leaves some out. The sample carries approximately 730,000 clones, approximately 85% recorded once. The data were also submitted as part of a second study, on human thymus T cells.

Sequenced material: thymocytes. These receptors all stem from a girl younger than two with a congenital heart defect. Both conserved end residues are part of each CDR3. A D gene is named only where the DNA matches it firmly. Size values are once, few and many counts, or a class for expanded clones, and some rows have none.

TRBV7-2	few	TRBJ1-1	NA	TGTGCCAGCAACTCTGGAGGGCGAGAGAACACTGAAGCTTTCTTT	CASNSGGRENTEAFF
TRBV7-2	NA	TRBJ2-1	TRBD2	TGTGCCAGCAGCTGGGGACTAGCGGGGGGGCCTGTATACAATGAGCAGTTCTTC	CASSWGLAGGPVYNEQFF
TRBV25-1	NA	TRBJ2-4	TRBD1	TGTGCCAGCAGTGAATATCGGGACAGGGGAGGGAACATTCAGTACTTC	CASSEYRDRGGNIQYF
TRBV6-1	NA	TRBJ1-3	NA	TGTGCCAGCACAGGAAACACCATATATTTT	CASTGNTIYF
TRBV4-1	NA	TRBJ2-4	NA	TGCGCCAGCAGCCATGCGGGACCCTTAATTCAGTACTTC	CASSHAGPLIQYF
TRBV9	NA	TRBJ1-2	TRBD1	TGTGCCAGCAGCGCCTCAGAGAAGACAGGGGGTTGGGATGGCTACACCTTC	CASSASEKTGGWDGYTF
TRBV4-2	NA	TRBJ2-2	TRBD2	TGTGCCAGCAGCCAAAAGAGGCGGGCTAGCGGGGGTACCGGGGAGCTGTTTTTT	CASSQKRRASGGTGELFF
TRBV6-1	NA	TRBJ2-3	TRBD2	TGTGCCAGCAGTGAGCAACTAGCGGGCCGCACAGATACGCAGTATTTT	CASSEQLAGRTDTQYF
TRBV2	NA	TRBJ1-1	NA	TGTGCCAAATGCAGAGGGACTGAAGCTTTCTTT	CAKCRGTEAFF
TRBV5-8	NA	TRBJ2-7	TRBD1	TGTGCCAGCAGCTTGGTGGACAGGAGCTCCTACGAGCAGTACTTC	CASSLVDRSSYEQYF
TRBV5-1	NA	TRBJ2-1	TRBD2	TGCGCCAGCAGCTTGAGAAGCGGGGGGGTTGAGCAGTTCTTC	CASSLRSGGVEQFF
TRBV14	NA	TRBJ2-7	NA	TGTGCCAGCAGCCAAAGGCCGGGGGTAGGGGACCAGAACTACGAGCAGTACTTC	CASSQRPGVGDQNYEQYF
TRBV4-1	NA	TRBJ2-1	TRBD2	TGCGCCAGCAGCTACGGACTAGCGGGGGGTTACAATGAGCAGTTCTTC	CASSYGLAGGYNEQFF
TRBV2	few	TRBJ1-5	NA	TGTGCCAGCAGTGTTCAGGTTAATCAGCCCCAGCATTTT	CASSVQVNQPQHF
TRBV4-1	NA	TRBJ1-2	NA	TGCGCCAGCAGCCAAGGTCCCCCAGGAGGGTATAAGGACTATGGCTACACCTTC	CASSQGPPGGYKDYGYTF
TRBV27	NA	TRBJ2-7	NA	TGTGCCAGCAGTTTGTCTCGACACCCGCCTTTGTGGGAGCAGTACTTC	CASSLSRHPPLWEQYF
TRBV28	NA	TRBJ2-7	NA	TGTGCCAGCAGTTTGGGTCAGGGAAGGCGGTACGAGCAGTACTTC	CASSLGQGRRYEQYF
TRBV6-6	NA	TRBJ2-3	TRBD2	TGTGCCAGCAGTTACGATAGCGGGGGGGCTTCAGATACGCAGTATTTT	CASSYDSGGASDTQYF
TRBV19	NA	TRBJ2-1	NA	TGTGCCACCTCGCAGGGGTGTTTGGGGAATGAGCAGTTCTTC	CATSQGCLGNEQFF
TRBV14	NA	TRBJ2-7	TRBD1	TGTGCCAGCAGCCAGGACCGGGACAGGGACTACGAGCAGTACTTC	CASSQDRDRDYEQYF
TRBV9	NA	TRBJ2-7	TRBD2	TGTGCCAGCAGCGCCCGGTGGGGGGGGTCCCCCTACGAGCAGTACTTC	CASSARWGGSPYEQYF
TRBV5-1	NA	TRBJ1-1	TRBD1	TGCGCCAGCAGCTTTGAACAGGGGGCTGGGAGCACTGAAGCTTTCTTT	CASSFEQGAGSTEAFF
TRBV7-9	NA	TRBJ1-2	NA	TGTGCCAGCAGCTTCAGCGGGGGATCCTATGGCTACACCTTC	CASSFSGGSYGYTF
TRBV19	once	TRBJ1-1	TRBD1	TGTGCCAGTAGTATAGATCTCTCGGGACAGGGGAGTTGGAACACTGAAGCTTTCTTT	CASSIDLSGQGSWNTEAFF
TRBV7-9	once	TRBJ2-6	NA	TGTGCCAGCAGCTGGACTTCAATCCTCTCTGGGGCCAACGTCCTGACTTTC	CASSWTSILSGANVLTF
TRBV7-3	NA	TRBJ1-5	NA	TGTGCCAGCAGGTTTGACAGTGGCAATCAGCCCCAGCATTTT	CASRFDSGNQPQHF